Listed here are 5 T cell receptor beta chains from one sample, sequenced in a study of T cells after yellow fever vaccination. Using its own MiXCR run on the 5' RACE reads, TCRdb lists one record per CDR3 protein. The data contain some 350,000 distinct CDR3 sequences, about 6.2% of them seen just once; the ten biggest clones take up roughly 15%. This material consisted of PBMCs, taken 5 days after the yellow fever booster vaccination. The receptors were gathered from a man aged 25-40 years who received the YFV17D yellow fever vaccine.

This chain joins TRBV12-3 or TRBV12-4 and TRBJ2-3; no reliable D call. The V end lost 3 bases, the J end lost 0 bases, and 7 bases lay between the germline ends. The CDR3 extends over 14 amino acids. CDR3 protein: CASSFVQSTDTQYF. The CDR3 DNA follows: TGTGCCAGCAGTTTTGTGCAGAGCACAGATACGCAGTATTTT.

This clonotype appeared many times. The chain links TRBV6-2 or TRBV6-3 to TRBJ2-2; D gene ambiguous. Trimming removed 2 bases from V and 6 bases from J, with 16 bases in between. The CDR3 runs to 16 residues. The germline V gene encodes CDR1 MNHEY and CDR2 SVGEGT. The CDR3 is CASSYGSGLGPGELFF. CDR3 bases: TGTGCCAGCAGTTACGGGTCGGGCTTGGGCCCCGGGGAGCTGTTTTTT.

This clonotype was detected only a few times. The rearrangement joins TRBV12-3 or TRBV12-4 to TRBJ2-6, with a possible D match to TRBD1 (7 bases). With 0 bases removed from V and 2 bases from J, the gap between germline ends came to 11 bases. CDR3 length: 17 amino acids. The CDR3 is CASSLAPRGAGANVLTF. The CDR3 bases are TGTGCCAGCAGTTTAGCACCCAGGGGGGCTGGGGCCAACGTCCTGACTTTC.

This clonotype was found many times. The rearrangement links TRBV20-1 to TRBJ1-1; D remains unclear. V lost 3 bases to trimming and J lost 4 bases, with 12 bases between them. The CDR3 runs to 13 residues. The germline gives CDR1 DFQATT, CDR2 SNEGSKA (reference sequence). The CDR3 nucleotides are TGCAGTGCTAGGGGCAGATTGGGCACTGAAGCTTTCTTT. As protein: CSARGRLGTEAFF.

V is TRBV10-3 and J is TRBJ1-1; unclear D gene. The V end was cut by 6 bases, the J end by 1 base, with 18 bases between. This CDR3 spans 16 amino acids. Per the germline V gene, CDR1 is ENHRY and CDR2 is SYGVKD. The CDR3 here is CAIRSDGRIKNTEAFF. In nucleotides, the CDR3 is TGTGCCATCAGGTCGGACGGACGAATTAAGAACACTGAAGCTTTCTTT.